Listed here is a single T cell receptor (beta chain). Per the germline V gene, CDR1 is SGDLS and CDR2 is YYNGEE. The CDR3 is 15 amino acids. Trimming at V came to 0 bases and at J to 1 base, leaving 1 base not matched to a gene. The primer mix had 60 Vbeta and 13 Jbeta primers. In the authors' methods: In a later analysis, of around 80 million unique beta chains, approximately 10 million appeared in at least two donors. This table comes from immunoSEQ multiplex PCR, and its TCRdb copy is limited to in-frame clones, with some not included. V, J and clone size derive from that table, while D and trimming were established from the DNA sequence. Here the sample spans 150,000 or so clones, 80% being singletons. The data were obtained in a study of cytomegalovirus exposure and HLA in healthy donors. Study as a whole: Most genotyped donors, over 70% of roughly 400, had Caucasian-associated genetic ancestry.

The chain uses TRBV9 and TRBJ2-1; 7 bases agree with TRBD2. Sequenced material: PBMCs. This clonotype was sampled from a man aged 25 to 45 in good health and CMV-seropositive. The CDR3 sequence: CASSVAGLSYNEQFF. The CDR3 bases are TGTGCCAGCAGCGTAGCGGGACTATCCTACAATGAGCAGTTCTTC.